The 25 T cell receptor beta chains below all came from one sample that was sequenced in a study of molecular identifiers for immune sequencing clone quantification. TCRdb redid the calling of the PCR reads with MiXCR, one entry per CDR3 protein. The sample carries 460,000 or so distinct CDR3 sequences, about 21% recorded once. What was sequenced was naive CD8+ T cells from blood, with Jurkat cell RNA spiked in. Subset noted: FACS-sorted CD8+CD4-CCR7+CD45RA+ naive T cells. The source of these receptors is a human donor in good health. Some libraries in this study had Jurkat cell RNA spiked in.

This clonotype was counted once. The chain combines TRBV12-3 or TRBV12-4 with TRBJ2-7; D is ambiguous. V was cut by 4 bases and J by 1 base, with 14 bases left in between. This CDR3 spans 15 amino acids. CDR3 in amino acids: CASSSTDGFSYEQYF. CDR3 sequence (DNA): TGTGCCAGCAGTTCGACCGACGGGTTTTCCTACGAGCAGTACTTC.

This clonotype has just a few counts. Germline and junction disagree at one end, which may indicate a read error. The chain employs TRBV4-3 and TRBJ2-3, with 13 nucleotides matching TRBD2. The CDR3 has 16 residues. Germline CDR1 reads LGHNA; CDR2 reads YSLEER. Here the CDR3 reads CASGQGLAGEIDTQYF. In DNA, the CDR3 is TGCGCCAGCGGCCAAGGACTAGCGGGAGAGATAGATACGCAGTATTTT.

The chain recombines TRBV4-3 with TRBJ1-1; the D is unclear. This CDR3 comprises 16 residues. Germline CDR1 LGHNA, CDR2 YSLEER. Trimming left V 0 bases short and J 1 base short, with 12 bases between. In nucleotides, the CDR3 is TGCGCCAGCAGCCAAGATTGGGGAGATCGGAACACTGAAGCTTTCTTT. Amino acid sequence: CASSQDWGDRNTEAFF.

As to this clonotype: A much larger clone is a single base away; this may be a read error. The J gene is TRBJ2-3, the V gene TRBV30; D is unresolved. Germline assignment: CDR1 GTSNPN and CDR2 SVGIG (reference sequence). There are 12 residues in the CDR3. CDR3 DNA sequence: TGTGCCTGGGGTGTACACCCTAACACGCAGTATTTT. Translated: CAWGVHPNTQYF.

Many counts were recorded for this clonotype. V is TRBV27 and J is TRBJ2-5; D is perhaps TRBD2 (6 bases). CDR1 MNHEY and CDR2 SMNVEV come from the germline V gene (reference sequence). V was trimmed by 7 bases and J by 6 bases, leaving 15 bases between them. The length of the CDR3 is 13 residues. The CDR3 loop reads CASTKGGEKTQYF. The CDR3 DNA is TGTGCCAGCACGAAGGGCGGGGAAAAGACCCAGTACTTC.

Of note for this clonotype: This clone may be a read error of a much larger clone one base away. The chain employs TRBV4-3 and TRBJ2-4; no clear D gene. Germline CDR1 reads LGHNA; CDR2 reads YSLEER. The ends were cut back, 3 bases at V and 0 bases at J, with 9 bases in the middle. The CDR3 has 15 amino acids. The CDR3 sequence is CASSQPKLAKNIQYF. The CDR3 DNA reads as TGCGCCAGCAGCCAGCCGAAGTTAGCCAAAAACATTCAGTACTTC.

This clonotype was seen more than once but under ten times. The gene calls are TRBV20-1 and TRBJ2-1; 7 nucleotides line up with TRBD1. The CDR3 loop spans 15 amino acids. V gave up 0 bases and J gave up 0 bases; unmatched junction bases: 2. Germline V gene lookup returns CDR1 DFQATT and CDR2 SNEGSKA (reference sequence). The CDR3 loop reads CSAREDRSSYNEQFF. The CDR3 nucleotides are TGCAGTGCTAGAGAGGACAGGAGCTCCTACAATGAGCAGTTCTTC.

The chain recombines TRBV7-2 with TRBJ2-7; D not certain. The CDR3 runs 14 residues. Germline CDR1 SGHTA, CDR2 FQGNSA. V lost 3 bases and J lost 0, with 9 bases in between. CDR3: CASSFDWSSYEQYF. The CDR3 DNA is TGTGCCAGCAGCTTCGACTGGAGCTCCTACGAGCAGTACTTC.

This chain connects TRBV20-1 to TRBJ2-1, with 10 bases matching TRBD2. CDR3 size: 14 residues. Losses at the gene ends were 0 bases for V and 8 bases for J; bases not matched to a gene: 4. The germline gives CDR1 DFQATT, CDR2 SNEGSKA (reference sequence). The CDR3 coding sequence is TGCAGTGCTAGAGAACTAGCGGGATCGGATGAGCAGTTCTTC. This sequence encodes CSARELAGSDEQFF.

This clonotype occurred a few times. The chain links TRBV9 to TRBJ2-7; D gene uncertain. Germline lookup yields CDR1 SGDLS and CDR2 YYNGEE. V lost 0 bases to trimming and J lost 1 base, with 8 bases between them. The CDR3 consists of 14 residues. The CDR3 protein is CASSVGPDSYEQYF. The CDR3 DNA reads as TGTGCCAGCAGCGTAGGGCCAGATTCCTACGAGCAGTACTTC.

This clonotype was counted many times. This chain links TRBV6-2 or TRBV6-3 with TRBJ2-7, with 7 nucleotides matching TRBD2. The CDR3 runs to 16 residues. V lost 0 bases to trimming and J lost 4 bases; unmatched junction nucleotides: 9. The germline V gene has CDR1 MNHEY and CDR2 SVGEGT. For the CDR3, the DNA is TGTGCCAGCAGTTACTCCGCGGGGACTACCATATACGAGCAGTACTTC. This translates into CASSYSAGTTIYEQYF.

This clonotype was recorded at least ten times. This CDR3 reads CASRSHVQGAVAFF. CDR3 DNA sequence: TGTGCCAGCAGATCCCACGTACAGGGGGCCGTGGCTTTCTTT. J is TRBJ1-1 and V is TRBV28, with 9 bases aligning to TRBD1. The CDR3 covers 14 residues. Trimming cost V 6 bases and J 11 bases; bases outside gene matches: 13. Per germline, CDR1 MDHEN and CDR2 SYDVKM.

On this clonotype itself: One junction end disagrees with the germline gene, perhaps due to a read error. The V and J genes are TRBV7-9 and TRBJ2-2; 8 positions match TRBD1. The CDR3 has 17 residues. Per the germline V gene, CDR1 is SEHNR and CDR2 is FQNEAQ (reference sequence). The CDR3 nucleotides read TGTGCCAGCAGCTCCACTCCGGACAGGGCAGGGGCCGGGGAGCTGGTTTTT. This codes for CASSSTPDRAGAGELVF.

For this clonotype: This clone may be a read error of a much larger clone one base away. The chain carries TRBV3-1 and TRBJ2-7; no clear D. The CDR3 spans 14 residues. CDR1 LGHDT and CDR2 YNNKEL come from the germline V gene (reference sequence). V lost 1 base and J 2 bases, leaving 9 bases between the germline ends. The CDR3 region is CASSQVGSAYEQYF. The CDR3, as DNA: TGTGCCAGCAGCCAAGTAGGGTCAGCCTACGAGCAGTACTTC.

As concerns this clonotype: This may come from a read error, since a much larger clone is one base off. The rearrangement joins TRBV7-2 to TRBJ1-3; perhaps TRBD1 as D (5 bases). This CDR3 comprises 14 residues. CDR1 is SGHTA, CDR2 FQGNSA, per germline. The CDR3 nucleotides read TGTGCCAGCAGCTTAGACAGGAATGGAAACGCCATATATTTT. Protein: CASSLDRNGNAIYF. Drawing the rest from reference TRBV7-2 and TRBJ1-3, the complete variable domain is GAGVSQSPSNKVTEKGKDVELRCDPISGHTALYWYRQSLGQGLEFLIYFQGNSAPDKSGLPSDRFSAERTGGSVSTLTIQRTQQEDSAVYLCASSLDRNGNAIYFGEGSWLTVV.

This clonotype was picked up a small number of times. The chain recombines TRBV27 with TRBJ2-1; no firm D call. This CDR3 is 15 amino acids long. Per the germline V gene, CDR1 is MNHEY and CDR2 is SMNVEV (reference sequence). V was cut by 1 base and J by 1 base, with 8 bases left in between. The CDR3 coding sequence is TGTGCCAGCAGTTTATTGGGTAGGTCCTACAATGAGCAGTTCTTC. It specifies CASSLLGRSYNEQFF.

This clonotype was picked up many times. V usage is TRBV20-1 and J usage is TRBJ2-7; 8 positions agree with TRBD2. CDR3 size: 12 residues. The germline V gene encodes CDR1 DFQATT and CDR2 SNEGSKA (reference sequence). The J segment lost 6 bases and the V segment lost 3 bases, leaving 4 bases of the junction unmatched. The CDR3 loop reads CSARPGGAEQYF. CDR3 nucleotide sequence: TGCAGTGCTAGGCCGGGGGGGGCCGAGCAGTACTTC.

This clonotype was seen at least ten times. This chain links TRBV7-2 with TRBJ2-3; TRBD2 agrees at 14 bases. The germline gives CDR1 SGHTA, CDR2 FQGNSA. V trimming: 5 bases; J trimming: 6 bases; junction bases outside the gene matches: 10. CDR3 size: 17 residues. The chain's CDR3 is CASSRTTSGGARDTQYF. CDR3 sequence (DNA): TGTGCCAGCAGCCGAACGACTAGCGGGGGGGCCCGTGATACGCAGTATTTT.

A few counts support this clonotype. The chain couples TRBV12-3 or TRBV12-4 to TRBJ2-1; D might be TRBD2 (6 bases). V was cut by 3 bases and J by 0 bases, with 9 bases left in between. This CDR3 region has 15 residues. The CDR3 bases are TGTGCCAGCAGTTTTTCGGGGGTCTCCTACAATGAGCAGTTCTTC. Translated, it gives CASSFSGVSYNEQFF.

The J gene is TRBJ2-3, the V gene TRBV2; 8 bases fit TRBD2. The CDR3 spans 15 residues. Germline lookup yields CDR1 SNHLY and CDR2 FYNNEI. V was pared by 4 bases and J by 6 bases, with 9 bases of the junction left unmatched. For the CDR3, the DNA is TGTGCCAGCAGTGCTGTGGCGGGGGGCTGGGATACGCAGTATTTT. As protein: CASSAVAGGWDTQYF.

This clonotype was observed many times. This chain uses TRBV14 with TRBJ2-7; TRBD1 matches at 8 bases. CDR3 length: 15 amino acids. Germline V gene data show CDR1 as SGHDN and CDR2 as FVKESK. V trimming: 0 bases; J trimming: 2 bases; junction bases outside the gene matches: 3. The CDR3: CASSQDTGGAYEQYF. CDR3 nucleotide sequence: TGTGCCAGCAGCCAAGATACAGGGGGTGCCTACGAGCAGTACTTC.

As DNA, the CDR3 is TGTGCCAGCGGCCTCTTTGGAGATACGCAGTATTTT. It yields the protein CASGLFGDTQYF. The V and J genes are TRBV7-9 and TRBJ2-3; D is uncertain. V shed 8 bases and J shed 5 bases, with 11 bases lying between them. This CDR3 has 12 amino acids. The V gene's germline CDR1 is SEHNR and CDR2 FQNEAQ (reference sequence).

This clonotype was seen a handful of times. The J gene is TRBJ2-1, the V gene TRBV15; D remains ambiguous. V was cut by 0 bases and J by 6 bases, with 9 bases left in between. Germline CDR1 reads LNHNV; CDR2 reads YYDKDF (reference sequence). This CDR3 comprises 14 residues. CDR3 in amino acids: CATSREAGINEQFF. Here the CDR3 DNA reads TGTGCCACCAGCAGAGAGGCAGGAATCAATGAGCAGTTCTTC.

A note on this clonotype: Since no conserved phenylalanine or tryptophan closes the CDR3, a read error is the likely cause. The DNA of the CDR3 is TGTGCCAGCAGCCAAGGGATTGGGTCCACAGAGACCCAGTACTCC. As protein: CASSQGIGSTETQYS. The chain carries TRBV7-9 and TRBJ2-5; no clear D. Germline assignment: CDR1 SEHNR and CDR2 FQNEAQ (reference sequence). The V end was cut by 5 bases, the J end by 4 bases, with 17 bases between. This CDR3 region has 15 residues.

This clonotype was seen only a few times. This sequence joins TRBV7-9 and TRBJ2-1, with D tentatively TRBD1 or TRBD2 (5 bases each). Trimming shortened V by 6 bases and J by 12 bases, and 21 bases separated the two germline ends. The germline V gene encodes CDR1 SEHNR and CDR2 FQNEAQ (reference sequence). The CDR3 consists of 14 residues. CDR3 protein: CASRRGMRGLGQFF. In DNA, the CDR3 is TGTGCCAGCAGGAGAGGGATGAGGGGCCTGGGGCAGTTCTTC.